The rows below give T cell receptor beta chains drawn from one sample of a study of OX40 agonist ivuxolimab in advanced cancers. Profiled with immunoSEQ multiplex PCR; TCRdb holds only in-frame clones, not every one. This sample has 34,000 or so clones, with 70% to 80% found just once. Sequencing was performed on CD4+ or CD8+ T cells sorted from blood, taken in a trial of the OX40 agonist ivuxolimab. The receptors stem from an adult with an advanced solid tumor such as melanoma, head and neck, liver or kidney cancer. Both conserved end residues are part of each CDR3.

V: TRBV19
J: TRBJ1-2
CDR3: CASSIGDRGRGVYGYTF

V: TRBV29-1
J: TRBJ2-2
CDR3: CSVEEDTRPIGELFF

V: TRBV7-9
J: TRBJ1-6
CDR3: CASSFHNSPLHF

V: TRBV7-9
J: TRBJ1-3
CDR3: CASSSEGNTIYF

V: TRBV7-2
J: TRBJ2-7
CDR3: CASSFRPLRGGYEQYF

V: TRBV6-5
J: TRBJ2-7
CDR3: CASSAGRTYEQYF

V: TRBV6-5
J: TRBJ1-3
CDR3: CASEEGRGSGNTIYF

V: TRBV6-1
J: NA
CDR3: CASRGTGESYEQYF

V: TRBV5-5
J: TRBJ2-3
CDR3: CASVPLRGGSDTQYF

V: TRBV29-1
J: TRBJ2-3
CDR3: CSVEKGAPDTQYF

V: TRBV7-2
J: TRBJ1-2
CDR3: CASSYDSNYGYTF

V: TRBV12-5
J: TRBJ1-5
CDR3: CASGPWPGTQPQHF

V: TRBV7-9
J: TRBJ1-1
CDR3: CASSRSEAFF

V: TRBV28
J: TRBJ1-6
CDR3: CASSLWAGINSPLHF

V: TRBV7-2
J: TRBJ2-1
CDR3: CASSPRYEQFF

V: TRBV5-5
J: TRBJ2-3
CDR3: CASSLWGSITDTQYF

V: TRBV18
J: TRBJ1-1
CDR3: CASSPLQWEEAFF

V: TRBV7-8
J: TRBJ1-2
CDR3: CASRQDLNYGYTF

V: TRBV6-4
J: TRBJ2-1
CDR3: CASKMDWSSYNEQFF

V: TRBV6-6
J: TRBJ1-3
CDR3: CASSYIGGNTIYF

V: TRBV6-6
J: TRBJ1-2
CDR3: CASSHLSGVGGYTF

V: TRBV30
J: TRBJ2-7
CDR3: CAWDSLYEQYF

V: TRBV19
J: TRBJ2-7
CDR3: CASSASYEQYF

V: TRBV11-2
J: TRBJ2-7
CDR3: CASSFGTVYEQYF

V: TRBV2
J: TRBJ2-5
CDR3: CASSRTEEWETQYF